The TCR beta chain described here comes from a study of T cell responses to AZD1222 COVID-19 vaccine (dated by TCRdb to about 2021). About the full investigation: TCR sequencing covered over 230 trial participants: 207 given two doses of AZD1222 and 26 given two doses of MenACWY control vaccine. Trial participants were enrolled by age into subgroups of 18-55, 56-69 and 70-plus years, and around 140, 26 and 57 TCR-sequenced participants, respectively, were included in these subgroups. Broader findings and caveats from the paper: Participants were mostly white British, with more females than males. The authors suggested clonal diversity may have been underestimated. Conclusions about previously exposed vaccinees were limited because only five to seven AZD1222 recipients were SARS-CoV-2 seropositive at baseline. The 56-69-year group was small, and its depth increase did not reach significance, likely because of low power. After two AZD1222 doses, both the breadth and the depth of spike-specific TCRs were significantly higher than at day 0 and than in MenACWY recipients. The whole spike protein was spanned by vaccine-associated CD4 TCRs, and dominant responses were seen in regions 160-218 and 743-854. Reportedly, almost half of the unique spike-specific TCRs recognized epitopes lying outside the regions that are mutated in the B.1.351 and B.1.1.7 variants. Because no day 14 peak-response samples were available, the repertoires could be characterized only after the peak T cell response.

Points on this clone: It lacks a known antigen. No much larger clone exists at a distance of one base, and base qualities are not known.

V is clipped by 11 bases and J by 0 bases, and the sequence between their germline boundaries is 10 bases long. CDR1 is given as SEHNR and CDR2 as FQNEAQ, both from the germline V gene (reference sequence). The CDR3, from cysteine to phenylalanine, totals 12 residues. CDR3 DNA only is kept here, 36 bases in frame from base 1. The CDR3 regions of human TCRbeta chains were analyzed by immunosequencing. The source study handled its data this way. Repertoire TCRs were checked for matches against a reference library of SARS-CoV-2-specific TCRs that had been generated using the MIRA antigen-specificity platform. Breadth meant the fraction of unique TCRs that were SARS-CoV-2-associated, whereas depth meant the fraction of total T cells that were SARS-CoV-2-associated. Each spike-specific TCR was assigned to its reactive spike region and to a CD4 or CD8 class using the MIRA data. Log10-transformed breadth and depth values were compared by one-way ANOVA with Sidak's multiple comparisons tests. TCRdb took over this immuneACCESS table, retaining in-frame rearrangements with V and J assigned. Such tables are incomplete; in checked studies, under half of the missing clones stem from an unresolved V gene, and the remainder is unexplained. That table furnishes V, J and clone size, whereas the DNA furnished D and trimming. In this sample the table shows 89,000 or so clones, just over 90% of which occur a single time. In total, the top ten clones hold more than 9% of the sample.

The sample's time point label is to be understood as: about 28 days (+/-7) after the second vaccine dose. AZD1222 recipients given second doses at about 4 weeks or at about 12 weeks were pooled, since spike-specific TCR depth and breadth were not found to differ between the two schedules. The vaccinee samples were drawn from two UK trials, COV001 and COV002, one of which was a single-blind randomized controlled phase 2/3 trial testing AZD1222 (ChAdOx1 nCoV-19) in healthy adults. For TCRbeta chain sequencing, PBMC samples were collected from trial participants at day 0 and at day 28 after the second dose.

Sequencing used peripheral blood, obtained 28 days after the second AZD1222 dose. The receptor's source is an adult who received the AZD1222 COVID-19 vaccine. The rearranged segments are TRBV7-9 and TRBJ1-1; no D segment can be confidently identified. The nucleotide sequence is TGTGCCGGAGAGGTTATGAACACTGAAGCTTTCTTT. This yields the protein CAGEVMNTEAFF.